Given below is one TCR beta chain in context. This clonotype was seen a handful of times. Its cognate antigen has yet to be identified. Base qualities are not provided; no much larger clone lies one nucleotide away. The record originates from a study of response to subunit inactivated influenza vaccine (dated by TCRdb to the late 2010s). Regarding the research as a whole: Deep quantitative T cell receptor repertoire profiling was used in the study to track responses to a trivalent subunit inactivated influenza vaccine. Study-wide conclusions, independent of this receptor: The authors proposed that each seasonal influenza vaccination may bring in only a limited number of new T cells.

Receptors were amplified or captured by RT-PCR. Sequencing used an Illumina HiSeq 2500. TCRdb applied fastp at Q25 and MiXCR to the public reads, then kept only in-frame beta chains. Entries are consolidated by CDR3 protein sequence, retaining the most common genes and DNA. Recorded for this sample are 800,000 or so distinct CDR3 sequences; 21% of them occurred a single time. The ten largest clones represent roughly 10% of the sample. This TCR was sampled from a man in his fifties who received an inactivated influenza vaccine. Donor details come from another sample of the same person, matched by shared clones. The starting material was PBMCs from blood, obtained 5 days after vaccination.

The bases are TGCAGTGCTAGCCCCCTCGAGACCCAGTACTTC. This translates into CSASPLETQYF. The chain uses TRBV20-1 and TRBJ2-5; too little of a D gene remains to name it. Measured from the cysteine to the phenylalanine, the CDR3 is 11 residues long. Of all the DNA, just the CDR3 is kept, 33 bases in frame from base 1. V and J are truncated by 3 bases and 5 bases respectively, leaving an intervening sequence of 7 bases. Based on the germline V gene (reference sequence), the CDR1 and CDR2 sequences are DFQATT and SNEGSKA.